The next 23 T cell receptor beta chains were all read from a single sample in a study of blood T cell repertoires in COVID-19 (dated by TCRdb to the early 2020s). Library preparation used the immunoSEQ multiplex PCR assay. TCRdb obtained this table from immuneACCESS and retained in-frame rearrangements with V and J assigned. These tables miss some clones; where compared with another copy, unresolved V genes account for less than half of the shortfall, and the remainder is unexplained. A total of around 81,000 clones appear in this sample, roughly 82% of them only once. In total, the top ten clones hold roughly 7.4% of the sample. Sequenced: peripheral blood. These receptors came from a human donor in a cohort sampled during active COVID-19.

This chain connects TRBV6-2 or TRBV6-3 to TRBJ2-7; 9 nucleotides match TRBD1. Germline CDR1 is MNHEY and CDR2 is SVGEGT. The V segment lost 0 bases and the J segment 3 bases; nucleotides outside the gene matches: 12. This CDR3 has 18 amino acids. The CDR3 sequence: CASSYSRDRVTVYYEQYF. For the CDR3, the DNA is TGTGCCAGCAGTTACTCCCGGGACAGGGTGACGGTGTACTACGAGCAGTACTTC.

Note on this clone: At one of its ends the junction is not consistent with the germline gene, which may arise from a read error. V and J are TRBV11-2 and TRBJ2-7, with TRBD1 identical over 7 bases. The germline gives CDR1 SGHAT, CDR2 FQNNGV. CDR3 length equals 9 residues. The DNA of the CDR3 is TGTGCCAGCGGACCACCGGGACAGTTC. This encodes CASGPPGQF.

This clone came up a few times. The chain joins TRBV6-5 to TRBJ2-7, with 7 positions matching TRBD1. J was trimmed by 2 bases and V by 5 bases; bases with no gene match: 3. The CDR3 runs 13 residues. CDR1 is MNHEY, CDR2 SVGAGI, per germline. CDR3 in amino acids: CASSRDSPYEQYF. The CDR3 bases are TGTGCCAGCAGTCGGGACAGCCCCTACGAGCAGTACTTC.

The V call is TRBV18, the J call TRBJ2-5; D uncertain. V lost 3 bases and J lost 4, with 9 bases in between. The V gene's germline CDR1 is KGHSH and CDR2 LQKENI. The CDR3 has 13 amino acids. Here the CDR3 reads CASSPVVAETQYF. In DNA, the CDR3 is TGTGCCAGCTCACCCGTGGTAGCAGAGACCCAGTACTTC.

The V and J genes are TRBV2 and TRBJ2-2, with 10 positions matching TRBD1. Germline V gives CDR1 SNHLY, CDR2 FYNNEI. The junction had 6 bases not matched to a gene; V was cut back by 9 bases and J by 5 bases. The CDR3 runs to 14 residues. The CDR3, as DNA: TGTGCCAGATCCGGACAGGGGGGAACCGGGGAGCTGTTTTTT. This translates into CARSGQGGTGELFF.

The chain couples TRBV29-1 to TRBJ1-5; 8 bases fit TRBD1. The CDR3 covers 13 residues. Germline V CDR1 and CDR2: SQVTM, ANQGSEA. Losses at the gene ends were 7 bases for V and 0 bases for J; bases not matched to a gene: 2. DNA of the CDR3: TGCAGCGCTGGACAGGGTAGCAATCAGCCCCAGCATTTT. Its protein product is CSAGQGSNQPQHF.

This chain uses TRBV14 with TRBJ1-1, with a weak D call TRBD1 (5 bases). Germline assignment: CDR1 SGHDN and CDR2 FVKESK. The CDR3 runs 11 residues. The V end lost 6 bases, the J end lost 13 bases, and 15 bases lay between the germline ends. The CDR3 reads CASRQTGGVFF. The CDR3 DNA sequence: TGTGCCAGCAGGCAGACCGGAGGGGTTTTCTTT. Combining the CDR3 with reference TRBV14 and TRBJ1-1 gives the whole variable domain EAGVTQFPSHSVIEKGQTVTLRCDPISGHDNLYWYRRVMGKEIKFLLHFVKESKQDESGMPNNRFLAERTGGTYSTLKVQPAELEDSGVYFCASRQTGGVFFGQGTRLTVV.

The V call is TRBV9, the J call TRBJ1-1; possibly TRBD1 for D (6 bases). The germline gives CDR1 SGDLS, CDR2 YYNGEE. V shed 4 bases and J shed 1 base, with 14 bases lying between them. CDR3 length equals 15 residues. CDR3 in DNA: TGTGCCAGCAGCAGACAACTGGGGGCGAACACTGAAGCTTTCTTT. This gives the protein CASSRQLGANTEAFF.

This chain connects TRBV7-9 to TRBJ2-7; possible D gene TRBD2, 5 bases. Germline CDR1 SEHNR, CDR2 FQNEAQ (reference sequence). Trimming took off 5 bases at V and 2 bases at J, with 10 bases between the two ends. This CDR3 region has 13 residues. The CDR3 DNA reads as TGTGCCAGCAGCCAGGCGGGCACCTACGAGCAGTACTTC. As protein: CASSQAGTYEQYF.

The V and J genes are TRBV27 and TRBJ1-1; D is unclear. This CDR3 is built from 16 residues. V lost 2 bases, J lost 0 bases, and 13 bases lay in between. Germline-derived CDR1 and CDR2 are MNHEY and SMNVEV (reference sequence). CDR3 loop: CASSLGEGTVNTEAFF. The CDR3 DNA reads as TGTGCCAGCAGTTTAGGAGAGGGTACTGTGAACACTGAAGCTTTCTTT.

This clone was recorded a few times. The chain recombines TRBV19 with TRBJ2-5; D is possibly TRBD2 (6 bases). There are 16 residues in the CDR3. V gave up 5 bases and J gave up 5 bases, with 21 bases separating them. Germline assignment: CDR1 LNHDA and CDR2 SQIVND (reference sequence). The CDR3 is CASSRVLFKGGETQYF. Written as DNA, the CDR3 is TGTGCCAGTAGTCGAGTCCTGTTCAAAGGAGGGGAGACCCAGTACTTC.

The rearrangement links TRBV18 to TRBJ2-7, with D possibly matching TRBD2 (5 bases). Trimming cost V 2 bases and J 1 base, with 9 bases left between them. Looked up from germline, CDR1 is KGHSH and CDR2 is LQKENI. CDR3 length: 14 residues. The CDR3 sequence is CASSPMGDSYEQYF. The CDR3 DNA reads TGTGCCAGCTCACCAATGGGAGATTCCTACGAGCAGTACTTC.

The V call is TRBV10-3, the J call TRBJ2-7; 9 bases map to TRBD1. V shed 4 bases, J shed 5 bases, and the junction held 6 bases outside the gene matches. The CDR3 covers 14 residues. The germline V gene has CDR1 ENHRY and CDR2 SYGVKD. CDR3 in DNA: TGTGCCATCAGTGGGGGTGGGACAGGGCACGAGCAGTACTTC. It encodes CAISGGGTGHEQYF.

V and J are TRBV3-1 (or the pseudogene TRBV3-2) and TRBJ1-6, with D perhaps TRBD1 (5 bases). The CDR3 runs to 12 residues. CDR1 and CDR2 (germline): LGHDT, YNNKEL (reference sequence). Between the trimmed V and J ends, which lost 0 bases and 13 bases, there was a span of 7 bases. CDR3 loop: CASSQDYRPLHF. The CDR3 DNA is TGTGCCAGCAGCCAAGATTACAGGCCCCTCCACTTT.

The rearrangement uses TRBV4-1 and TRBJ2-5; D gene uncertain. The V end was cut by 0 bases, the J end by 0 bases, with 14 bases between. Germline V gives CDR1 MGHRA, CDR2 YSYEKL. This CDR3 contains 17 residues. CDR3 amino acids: CASSQDAASYYQETQYF. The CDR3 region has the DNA TGCGCCAGCAGCCAAGATGCCGCGTCCTACTACCAAGAGACCCAGTACTTC.

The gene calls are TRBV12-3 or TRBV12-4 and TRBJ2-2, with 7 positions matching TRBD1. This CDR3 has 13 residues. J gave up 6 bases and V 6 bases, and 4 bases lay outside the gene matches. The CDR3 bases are TGTGCCAGCAGAAGACAGGGACCCGGGGAGCTGTTTTTT. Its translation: CASRRQGPGELFF.

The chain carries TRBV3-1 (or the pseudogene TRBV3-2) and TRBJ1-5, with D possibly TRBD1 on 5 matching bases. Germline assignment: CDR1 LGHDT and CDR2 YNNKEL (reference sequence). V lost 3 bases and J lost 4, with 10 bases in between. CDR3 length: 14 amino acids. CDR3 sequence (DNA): TGTGCCAGCAGCCAGTCGACAGTAAATCAGCCCCAGCATTTT. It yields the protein CASSQSTVNQPQHF.

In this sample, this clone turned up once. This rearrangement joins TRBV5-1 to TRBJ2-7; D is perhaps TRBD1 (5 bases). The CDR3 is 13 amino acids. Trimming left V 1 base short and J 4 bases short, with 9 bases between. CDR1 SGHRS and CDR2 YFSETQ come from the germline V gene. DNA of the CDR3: TGCGCCAGCAGCTTGCAAGGGGTATACGAGCAGTACTTC. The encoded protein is CASSLQGVYEQYF. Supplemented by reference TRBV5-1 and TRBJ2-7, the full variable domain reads KAGVTQTPRYLIKTRGQQVTLSCSPISGHRSVSWYQQTPGQGLQFLFEYFSETQRNKGNFPGRFSGRQFSNSRSEMNVSTLELGDSALYLCASSLQGVYEQYFGPGTRLTVT.

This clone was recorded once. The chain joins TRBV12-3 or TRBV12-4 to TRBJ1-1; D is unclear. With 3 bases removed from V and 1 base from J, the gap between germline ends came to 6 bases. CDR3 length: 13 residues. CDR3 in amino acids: CASSFMRNTEAFF. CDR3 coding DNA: TGTGCCAGCAGTTTCATGAGGAACACTGAAGCTTTCTTT.

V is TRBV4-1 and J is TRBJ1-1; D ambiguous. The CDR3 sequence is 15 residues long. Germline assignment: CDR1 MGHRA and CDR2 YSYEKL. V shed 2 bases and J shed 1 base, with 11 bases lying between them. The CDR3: CASSQTAPWNTEAFF. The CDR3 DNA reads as TGCGCCAGCAGCCAAACTGCGCCCTGGAACACTGAAGCTTTCTTT.

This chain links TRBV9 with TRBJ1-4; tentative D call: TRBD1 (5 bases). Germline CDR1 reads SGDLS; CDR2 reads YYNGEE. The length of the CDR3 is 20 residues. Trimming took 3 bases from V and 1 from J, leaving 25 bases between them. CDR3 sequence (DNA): TGTGCCAGCAGCGCCCGACAAGACGGGGGAGTTATCGGAACTAATGAAAAACTGTTTTTT. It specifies CASSARQDGGVIGTNEKLFF.

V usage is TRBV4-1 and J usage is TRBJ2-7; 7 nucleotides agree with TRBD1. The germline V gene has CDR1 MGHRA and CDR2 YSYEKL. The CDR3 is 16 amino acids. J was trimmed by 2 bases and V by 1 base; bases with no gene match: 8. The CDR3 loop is CASSQVTGTVPYEQYF. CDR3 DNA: TGCGCCAGCAGCCAAGTAACCGGGACAGTTCCCTACGAGCAGTACTTC.

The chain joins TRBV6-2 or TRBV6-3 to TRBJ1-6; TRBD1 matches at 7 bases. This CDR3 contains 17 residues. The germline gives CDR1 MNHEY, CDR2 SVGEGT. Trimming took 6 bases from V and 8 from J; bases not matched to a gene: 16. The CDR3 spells CASSSGQALKGHSPLHF. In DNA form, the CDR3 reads TGTGCCAGCAGCTCCGGACAGGCATTAAAAGGGCATTCACCCCTCCACTTT.